This T cell receptor beta chain was recovered during a study of T cell repertoires in cytomegalovirus infection. Study-level background: Matching HLA type, along with CMV infection, was indicated by public TCR beta signatures. General study points: The cumulative frequency of public TCR beta families identified carriers of CMV plus the relevant HLA. HLA-C-restricted TCR beta clonotypes specific for CMV led the ex vivo response.

For this clonotype: Its antigen remains unidentified.

TCRdb used MiXCR to reprocess the reads, holding one entry per CDR3 protein. Here the sample spans around 94,000 distinct CDR3 sequences, approximately 15% being singletons. Germline-derived CDR1 and CDR2 are KGHSH and LQKENI. This CDR3 region has 17 residues. The junction had 14 bases not matched to a gene; V was cut back by 3 bases and J by 7 bases. The receptor comes from a human donor in good health (CMV status not recorded). Some clones in this sample may be carry-over from other donors' samples. Sequenced sample: PBMCs. The chain uses TRBV18 and TRBJ1-5, with 8 bases matching TRBD1. The CDR3 here is CASSPPGAGGFPQPQHF. CDR3 bases: TGTGCCAGCTCACCCCCCGGGGCAGGGGGCTTCCCCCAGCCCCAGCATTTT.